This T cell receptor (beta chain) was captured by sequencing in a study of blood T cell repertoires in COVID-19. Generated by immunoSEQ multiplex PCR, the TCRdb table keeps only in-frame clones and is missing some. Altogether approximately 68,000 clones are present, over 80% being singletons, with the ten largest covering approximately 18%. Germline V gives CDR1 LNHDA, CDR2 SQIVND (reference sequence). The CDR3 runs to 16 residues. J gave up 7 bases and V 1 base, and 9 bases lay outside the gene matches. This clonotype originated in a human donor in a cohort sampled during active COVID-19. The V gene is TRBV19, the J gene TRBJ2-2; 7 bases agree with TRBD2. Sequenced material: peripheral blood. CDR3 nucleotide sequence: TGTGCCAGTAGTATAGGTTCCGGGACTATGTTCGGGGAGCTGTTTTTT. The encoded protein is CASSIGSGTMFGELFF. Filled out from reference TRBV19 and TRBJ2-2, the complete variable domain reads DGGITQSPKYLFRKEGQNVTLSCEQNLNHDAMYWYRQDPGQGLRLIYYSQIVNDFQKGDIAEGYSVSREKKESFPLTVTSAQKNPTAFYLCASSIGSGTMFGELFFGEGSRLTVL.